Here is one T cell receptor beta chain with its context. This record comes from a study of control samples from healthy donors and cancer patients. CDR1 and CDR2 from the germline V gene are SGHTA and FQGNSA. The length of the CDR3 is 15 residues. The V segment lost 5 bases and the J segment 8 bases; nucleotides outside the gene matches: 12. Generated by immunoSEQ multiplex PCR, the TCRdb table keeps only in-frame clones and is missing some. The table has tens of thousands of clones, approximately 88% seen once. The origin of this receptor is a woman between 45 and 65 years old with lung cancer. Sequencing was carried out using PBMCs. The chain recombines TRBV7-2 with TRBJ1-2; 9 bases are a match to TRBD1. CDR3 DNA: TGTGCCAGCAGCCCGCGAACAGGGGGCCGGGGCGGCTACACCTTC. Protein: CASSPRTGGRGGYTF.